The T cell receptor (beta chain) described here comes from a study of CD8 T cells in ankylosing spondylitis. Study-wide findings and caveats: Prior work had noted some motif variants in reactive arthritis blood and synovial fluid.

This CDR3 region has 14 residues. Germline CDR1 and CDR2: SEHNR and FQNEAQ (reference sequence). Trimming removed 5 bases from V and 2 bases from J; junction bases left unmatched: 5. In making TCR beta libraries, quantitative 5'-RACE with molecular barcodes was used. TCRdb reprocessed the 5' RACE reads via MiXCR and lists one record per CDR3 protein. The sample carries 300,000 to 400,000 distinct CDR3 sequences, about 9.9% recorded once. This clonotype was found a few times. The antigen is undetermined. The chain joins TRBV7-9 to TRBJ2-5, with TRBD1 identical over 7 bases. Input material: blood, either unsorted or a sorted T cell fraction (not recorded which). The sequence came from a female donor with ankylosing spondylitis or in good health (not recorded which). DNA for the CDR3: TGTGCCAGCAGCACAACAGGGGTGCAAGAGACCCAGTACTTC. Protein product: CASSTTGVQETQYF.